The sequence of this TCR beta chain was determined in a study of cytomegalovirus exposure and HLA in healthy donors. Germline CDR1 reads MNHEY; CDR2 reads SVGAGI. V lost 0 bases and J 3 bases, leaving 9 bases between the germline ends. This CDR3 comprises 15 residues. PCR was performed using 60 Vbeta and 13 Jbeta primers. Only in-frame clones appear in the TCRdb table, and some are missing; sequencing was by immunoSEQ multiplex PCR. Of 150,000 to 200,000 clones listed, almost 85% were seen once; the top ten hold 4.5% to 5.5%. As to this clone: Antigen unknown.

Overall study results and limits: Later analysis demonstrated an association between a missense DCLRE1C variant and TCR beta V- and J-gene trimming. In presence/absence analyses, roughly uniform sequencing depth across donors was assumed.

Healthy bone marrow donors supplied every sample. The chain carries TRBV6-5 and TRBJ1-5; weak D call: TRBD1 (5 bases). The sample was PBMCs. The receptor was isolated from a girl aged 5 to 17 in good health and CMV-seropositive. The CDR3 region has the DNA TGTGCCAGCAGTTACTCAGGACACAACAATCAGCCCCAGCATTTT. This gives the protein CASSYSGHNNQPQHF.